Listed below are T cell receptor beta chains from one sample, sequenced in a study of T cell responses to AZD1222 COVID-19 vaccine. Assay: immunoSEQ multiplex PCR; the TCRdb copy retains only in-frame clones and omits some. The repertoire holds 100,000 or so clones, with roughly 86% as singletons. Material: peripheral blood, obtained 28 days after the second AZD1222 dose. These receptors came from an adult who received the AZD1222 COVID-19 vaccine. CDR3s include the opening cysteine and the closing phenylalanine or tryptophan.

V | CDR3
TRBV5-1 | CASSWTSGGQETQYF
TRBV11-2 | CASSLDGLAGGDTQYF
TRBV7-9 | CASSFARGGDTEAFF
TRBV5-1 | CASSFGAPGYEQYF
TRBV19 | CASSIRDSNQPQHF
TRBV7-8 | CASSLAGIGTEAFF
TRBV28 | CASSLKSGTSLLSSYNEQFF
TRBV3-1/TRBV3-2 | CASSQARGGYTF
TRBV5-4 | CATAKRGVYNEQFF
TRBV7-2 | CASSLKFSTEAFF
TRBV11-2 | CASSLPTYTYEQYF